This entry lists 27 T cell receptor beta chains sequenced from one sample in a study of CD8 T cells in ankylosing spondylitis. Study-level results: A TCR beta motif of about eight highly homologous variants seemed to mark ankylosing spondylitis blood.

One entry per CDR3 protein, called by TCRdb with MiXCR from the 5' RACE reads. This sample yields 330,000 or so distinct CDR3 sequences, of which roughly 8% are seen a single time; just over 14% belongs to the top ten. The antigens of these receptors remain unknown. Sample: blood, either unsorted or a sorted T cell fraction (not recorded which). The receptors originated from a male donor with ankylosing spondylitis.

The count of this clonotype is one. V and J are TRBV10-2 and TRBJ2-1, with D perhaps TRBD2 (6 bases). V dropped 4 bases and J dropped 8 bases, with 21 bases sitting between them. In germline, CDR1 is WSHSY, CDR2 SAAADI. This CDR3 is 16 amino acids long. This CDR3 reads CASSGLTGVAADEQFF. The CDR3 region has the DNA TGCGCCAGCAGTGGTTTAACGGGGGTCGCAGCGGATGAGCAGTTCTTC.

This clonotype was recorded a few times. The chain employs TRBV25-1 and TRBJ2-2; D ambiguous. V lost 6 bases, J lost 4 bases, and 12 bases lay in between. Per the germline V gene, CDR1 is MGHDK and CDR2 is SYGVNS. This CDR3 contains 14 residues. The CDR3 sequence: CASSGLEITGELFF. The CDR3 DNA reads TGTGCCAGCAGCGGTCTCGAAATCACCGGGGAGCTGTTTTTT. Supplemented by reference TRBV25-1 and TRBJ2-2, the full variable domain reads EADIYQTPRYLVIGTGKKITLECSQTMGHDKMYWYQQDPGMELHLIHYSYGVNSTEKGDLSSESTVSRIRTEHFPLTLESARPSHTSQYLCASSGLEITGELFFGEGSRLTVL.

There are many counts of this clonotype. The chain has TRBV20-1 and TRBJ2-5, with 8 bases lining up with TRBD2. CDR3 length: 13 amino acids. Germline V lookup: CDR1 DFQATT, CDR2 SNEGSKA (reference sequence). The trim removed 7 bases at V and 1 base at J, leaving 5 bases unmatched. CDR3 DNA sequence: TGCAGTGTTGGCGGGAGGCTCCAAGAGACCCAGTACTTC. Its translation is CSVGGRLQETQYF.

This clonotype was picked up many times. The rearrangement uses TRBV7-9 and TRBJ2-3; perhaps TRBD2 as D (5 bases). Looked up from germline, CDR1 is SEHNR and CDR2 is FQNEAQ (reference sequence). This CDR3 comprises 14 residues. V lost 5 bases and J lost 2, with 11 bases in between. The DNA of the CDR3 is TGTGCCAGCAGCGCCGGGGAAAACACAGATACGCAGTATTTT. Amino acids: CASSAGENTDTQYF.

The chain carries TRBV4-2 and TRBJ2-6; D perhaps matches TRBD2 (6 bases). V was shortened by 11 bases and J by 2 bases, with 13 bases between the two germline ends. This CDR3 has 14 residues. Germline CDR1 reads LGHNA; CDR2 reads YNFKEQ. CDR3 sequence reads: CAAAGGPGANVLTF. CDR3 DNA: TGTGCCGCGGCTGGAGGGCCTGGGGCCAACGTCCTGACTTTC.

On this clonotype itself: At one of its ends the junction is not consistent with the germline gene, which may arise from a read error. The rearrangement joins TRBV18 to TRBJ1-5; 9 positions match TRBD1. The CDR3 has 14 amino acids. CDR1 is KGHSH and CDR2 is LQKENI in the germline V gene. DNA of the CDR3: TGTGCCAACTCACCAAGACAGGGGGGTCAGCCCCAGCATTTT. Translating it yields CANSPRQGGQPQHF.

This clonotype was seen many times. The chain joins TRBV7-9 to TRBJ2-1; TRBD2 aligns across 10 bases. Unmatched junction bases numbered 6, after V lost 5 bases and J lost 5 bases. The CDR3 has 15 amino acids. The V gene's germline CDR1 is SEHNR and CDR2 FQNEAQ (reference sequence). The CDR3 sequence is CASSPRTSGDNEQFF. CDR3 in DNA: TGTGCCAGCAGCCCGCGGACTAGCGGCGACAATGAGCAGTTCTTC. Variable domain in full (rest from reference TRBV7-9 and TRBJ2-1): DTGVSQNPRHKITKRGQNVTFRCDPISEHNRLYWYRQTLGQGPEFLTYFQNEAQLEKSRLLSDRFSAERPKGSFSTLEIQRTEQGDSAMYLCASSPRTSGDNEQFFGPGTRLTVL.

This clonotype was seen at least ten times. The V call is TRBV12-3 or TRBV12-4, the J call TRBJ2-1, with TRBD2 identical over 7 bases. CDR3 length equals 14 residues. Losses at the gene ends were 3 bases for V and 10 bases for J; bases not matched to a gene: 9. The CDR3 protein is CASSLGTTAGEQFF. CDR3 nucleotide sequence: TGTGCCAGCAGTTTGGGGACTACCGCAGGGGAGCAGTTCTTC.

This clonotype was seen at least ten times. The junction departs from the called germline gene at one end, perhaps through a read error. The CDR3 region has the DNA TGCAGCGTTGAACAAATCCCGGGACAGAGAATGAACCCTGAAGCTTTCTTT. It codes for CSVEQIPGQRMNPEAFF. The chain employs TRBV29-1 and TRBJ1-1; 7 bases agree with TRBD1. The germline CDR1 and CDR2 sequences are SQVTM and ANQGSEA. There are 17 residues in the CDR3.

The rearrangement links TRBV7-3 to TRBJ1-2; 7 bases match TRBD1. J was trimmed by 4 bases and V by 5 bases; bases with no gene match: 7. The CDR3 is 14 residues long. Germline V CDR1 and CDR2: SGHTA, FQGTGA. CDR3: CASSPGGGPYGYTF. The CDR3 DNA reads as TGTGCCAGCAGCCCAGGGGGAGGGCCCTATGGCTACACCTTC.

This clonotype was seen a handful of times. This chain links TRBV7-3 with TRBJ2-3, with no clear D. Per germline, CDR1 SGHTA and CDR2 FQGTGA. The CDR3 totals 16 residues. V gave up 5 bases and J gave up 1 base, with 16 bases separating them. The CDR3 nucleotides are TGTGCCAGCAGCACACGACTGGCTGGTGGCACAGATACGCAGTATTTT. It encodes CASSTRLAGGTDTQYF.

The J gene is TRBJ1-2, the V gene TRBV30; maybe TRBD1 (6 bases). Germline CDR1 reads GTSNPN; CDR2 reads SVGIG (reference sequence). The CDR3 is 13 amino acids. V shed 0 bases and J shed 8 bases, with 13 bases lying between them. CDR3 DNA: TGTGCCTGGAGTGTGGAGGGGGACGGGGGCTACACCTTC. Translated: CAWSVEGDGGYTF. Complete variable domain (other parts from reference TRBV30 and TRBJ1-2): SQTIHQWPATLVQPVGSPLSLECTVEGTSNPNLYWYRQAAGRGLQLLFYSVGIGQISSEVPQNLSASRPQDRQFILSSKKLLLSDSGFYLCAWSVEGDGGYTFGSGTRLTVV.

The CDR3 sequence: CASSTRLAGVQDEQYF. As DNA, the CDR3 is TGTGCCAGTAGTACCCGACTAGCGGGAGTTCAGGACGAGCAGTACTTC. The V gene is TRBV19, the J gene TRBJ2-7; 12 bases line up with TRBD2. Germline CDR1 reads LNHDA; CDR2 reads SQIVND (reference sequence). This CDR3 is 16 amino acids long. The J segment lost 5 bases and the V segment lost 4 bases, leaving 9 bases of the junction unmatched. The whole variable domain, remainder taken from reference TRBV19 and TRBJ2-7, is DGGITQSPKYLFRKEGQNVTLSCEQNLNHDAMYWYRQDPGQGLRLIYYSQIVNDFQKGDIAEGYSVSREKKESFPLTVTSAQKNPTAFYLCASSTRLAGVQDEQYFGPGTRLTVT.

The rearrangement uses TRBV19 and TRBJ1-5; perhaps TRBD1 as D (6 bases). Germline V CDR1 and CDR2: LNHDA, SQIVND (reference sequence). V lost 5 bases to trimming and J lost 3 bases, with 17 bases between them. The CDR3 length is 16 residues. CDR3 bases: TGTGCCAGTAGTTTTAAGGGGGAGGAGGTCAATCAGCCCCAGCATTTT. Translating it yields CASSFKGEEVNQPQHF.

This clonotype was observed at least ten times. This rearrangement joins TRBV5-1 to TRBJ2-7; tentative D call: TRBD1 (6 bases). The CDR3 is 14 residues long. In germline, CDR1 is SGHRS, CDR2 YFSETQ. Trimming removed 1 base at V and 7 bases at J, with 15 bases between. DNA of the CDR3: TGCGCCAGCAGCTTGCGGGACACTTCTGGGGAGCAGTACTTC. Translating it yields CASSLRDTSGEQYF.

V usage is TRBV5-1 and J usage is TRBJ1-1; weak D call: TRBD1 (6 bases). Trimming removed 0 bases at V and 5 bases at J, with 11 bases between. The germline V gene has CDR1 SGHRS and CDR2 YFSETQ. This CDR3 comprises 14 residues. The CDR3 DNA sequence: TGCGCCAGCAGCTTGGAGCAGGGGTGGACTGAAGCTTTCTTT. It yields the protein CASSLEQGWTEAFF. The entire variable domain, with the rest obtained from reference TRBV5-1 and TRBJ1-1, is as follows: KAGVTQTPRYLIKTRGQQVTLSCSPISGHRSVSWYQQTPGQGLQFLFEYFSETQRNKGNFPGRFSGRQFSNSRSEMNVSTLELGDSALYLCASSLEQGWTEAFFGQGTRLTVV.

V and J are TRBV29-1 and TRBJ2-1; 10 nucleotides align to TRBD2. The CDR3 is 16 residues long. The V and J ends lost 4 bases and 1 base, in that order; junction bases with no gene match: 7. Germline V lookup: CDR1 SQVTM, CDR2 ANQGSEA. This chain's CDR3 is CSVGAGLALSYNEQFF. Here the CDR3 DNA reads TGCAGCGTTGGGGCGGGACTAGCGCTTTCCTACAATGAGCAGTTCTTC.

This clonotype was counted between two and nine times. The rearrangement uses TRBV7-9 and TRBJ2-7; no definite D call. V lost 6 bases and J lost 3, with 12 bases in between. Germline values: CDR1 SEHNR, CDR2 FQNEAQ (reference sequence). The CDR3 totals 13 residues. For the CDR3, the DNA is TGTGCCAGCAGTCCGGACGGGTTCTACGAGCAGTACTTC. This translates into CASSPDGFYEQYF. The full variable domain, its missing parts supplied by reference TRBV7-9 and TRBJ2-7, is DTGVSQNPRHKITKRGQNVTFRCDPISEHNRLYWYRQTLGQGPEFLTYFQNEAQLEKSRLLSDRFSAERPKGSFSTLEIQRTEQGDSAMYLCASSPDGFYEQYFGPGTRLTVT.

CDR3 sequence reads: CSTMGQYSNQPQHF. The CDR3 bases are TGCAGTACAATGGGACAGTATAGCAATCAGCCCCAGCATTTT. This chain joins TRBV20-1 and TRBJ1-5; 7 positions agree with TRBD1. V lost 8 bases to trimming and J lost 0 bases; unmatched junction nucleotides: 7. The CDR3 consists of 14 residues. The V gene's germline CDR1 is DFQATT and CDR2 SNEGSKA (reference sequence).

J is TRBJ2-7 and V is TRBV4-2, with TRBD1 matching 8 bases. The V gene end was trimmed by 0 bases and the J gene end by 0 bases; junction bases not matched to a gene: 10. Germline V CDR1 and CDR2: LGHNA, YNFKEQ. This CDR3 region has 18 residues. The CDR3 is CASSQDRWNRGSSYEQYF. As DNA, the CDR3 is TGTGCCAGCAGCCAAGATCGATGGAACAGGGGGAGCTCCTACGAGCAGTACTTC.

This clonotype was found a few times. The rearrangement links TRBV12-3 or TRBV12-4 to TRBJ1-6, with D possibly being TRBD1 (5 bases). Trimming removed 3 bases at V and 9 bases at J, with 15 bases between. The CDR3 runs to 15 residues. The CDR3: CASSFQGLGFSPLHF. The CDR3 region has the DNA TGTGCCAGCAGTTTTCAGGGTTTAGGATTTTCACCCCTCCACTTT.

This clonotype appeared a few times. J is TRBJ2-1 and V is TRBV9; 9 bases are shared with TRBD2. The CDR3 extends over 16 amino acids. CDR1 and CDR2 (germline): SGDLS, YYNGEE. Trimming took 4 bases from V and 4 from J; bases not matched to a gene: 9. The CDR3 nucleotides are TGTGCCAGCAGCAAAGTGGTGACTAGCGGATACAATGAGCAGTTCTTC. This codes for CASSKVVTSGYNEQFF.

This clonotype was recorded at least ten times. The chain joins TRBV3-1 to TRBJ1-2, with D perhaps TRBD1 (5 bases). V shed 3 bases and J shed 4 bases, with 15 bases lying between them. The CDR3 totals 15 residues. CDR1 and CDR2 (germline): LGHDT, YNNKEL (reference sequence). The DNA of the CDR3 is TGTGCCAGCAGCCACCAATGGGGCCGACGCTATGGCTACACCTTC. Translating gives CASSHQWGRRYGYTF.

This clonotype was observed a few times. The gene calls are TRBV6-1 and TRBJ2-1; D gene ambiguous. CDR1 and CDR2 (germline): MNHNS, SASEGT. The CDR3 is 13 residues long. V lost 7 bases to trimming and J lost 8 bases, with 15 bases between them. CDR3 residues: CASMAIFRDEQFF. DNA for the CDR3: TGTGCCAGCATGGCCATTTTTAGGGATGAGCAGTTCTTC.

This clonotype was seen repeatedly, ten times or more. The chain employs TRBV20-1 and TRBJ1-5; 11 bases map to TRBD1. This CDR3 contains 14 residues. In germline, CDR1 is DFQATT, CDR2 SNEGSKA (reference sequence). V shed 3 bases, J shed 6 bases, and the junction held 4 bases outside the gene matches. The CDR3 DNA reads TGCAGTGCTAGGGGGACAGGGGGTGTTCAGCCCCAGCATTTT. Translated: CSARGTGGVQPQHF.

This clonotype was recorded a few times. This chain uses TRBV4-2 with TRBJ2-3, with 7 bases that match TRBD2. Germline CDR1 and CDR2: LGHNA and YNFKEQ. Germline trimming cut 2 bases from V and 5 bases from J; bases unmatched to any gene: 19. CDR3 length: 19 amino acids. CDR3 bases: TGTGCCAGCAGCCAATCCCCTTTTGGGATGCGGGAGTTGAGAGATACGCAGTATTTT. Translating gives CASSQSPFGMRELRDTQYF.

This clonotype was seen ten or more times. The rearrangement uses TRBV28 and TRBJ2-2, with a possible D match to TRBD2 (6 bases). The CDR3 has 14 residues. Germline V gene data show CDR1 as MDHEN and CDR2 as SYDVKM. V lost 5 bases, J lost 2 bases, and 9 bases lay in between. CDR3 in DNA: TGTGCCAGCAGTGGAGGGCCCAACACCGGGGAGCTGTTTTTT. This gives the protein CASSGGPNTGELFF.